This T cell receptor beta chain originates from a study of blood T cell repertoires in COVID-19. Whole-study context: The samples span acute and convalescent COVID-19 from the United States, Italy and Spain. PBMCs, B-cell-depleted T cells, or T cells were the source of the cDNA or gDNA that made up the material.

Trimming stripped 5 bases from V and 4 bases from J, with 9 bases between. The CDR3 spans 13 residues. The V gene's germline CDR1 is MNHNY and CDR2 SVGAGI (reference sequence). TCRdb keeps only in-frame clones here, not all; method: immunoSEQ multiplex PCR. The data hold over 110,000 clones, with 88% observed a single time. The chain recombines TRBV6-6 with TRBJ2-1; possibly TRBD2 for D (5 bases). The receptor was derived from a human donor in a cohort sampled during active COVID-19. The sequenced sample was peripheral blood. The CDR3 region has the DNA TGTGCCAGCAGTAGCGGCCGATACAATGAGCAGTTCTTC. Encoded protein: CASSSGRYNEQFF.